Below are 32 T cell receptor beta chains sequenced from a single sample in a study of cytomegalovirus exposure and HLA in healthy donors. 13 Jbeta primers and 60 Vbeta primers were used for the PCR. Profiling relied on immunoSEQ multiplex PCR, and the TCRdb table lists in-frame clones only, not all of them. The table shows approximately 150,000 clones, with roughly three quarters occurring only once. The sequencing sample was made of PBMCs. The source is a woman between 35 and 50 years old in good health and CMV-seropositive.

The chain is built from TRBV7-2 and TRBJ2-5; D is perhaps TRBD1 (7 bases). With 5 bases removed from V and 2 bases from J, the gap between germline ends came to 15 bases. Germline lookup yields CDR1 SGHTA and CDR2 FQGNSA. This CDR3 is 15 amino acids long. The CDR3 DNA reads TGTGCCAGCAGCCCCAGGAGGGACAGACAAGAGACCCAGTACTTC. Translated: CASSPRRDRQETQYF.

The rearrangement uses TRBV5-1 and TRBJ1-1; 9 bases agree with TRBD1. The ends lost 2 bases at V and 1 base at J; junction bases unmatched: 3. Germline V gives CDR1 SGHRS, CDR2 YFSETQ. The CDR3 contains 15 residues. The CDR3 nucleotides read TGCGCCAGCAGCTTTACGGGACAGGGGAACACTGAAGCTTTCTTT. Translating it yields CASSFTGQGNTEAFF.

CDR3 sequence: CASSDFSGHEETQYF. CDR3 coding DNA: TGTGCCAGCAGTGATTTTTCCGGACACGAAGAGACCCAGTACTTC. The chain is built from TRBV25-1 and TRBJ2-5, with D perhaps TRBD1 (5 bases). The ends were cut back, 3 bases at V and 3 bases at J, with 14 bases in the middle. The CDR3 is 15 amino acids. Germline V gene data show CDR1 as MGHDK and CDR2 as SYGVNS.

This chain connects TRBV18 to TRBJ1-5; TRBD1 agrees at 7 bases. This CDR3 is 14 amino acids long. Germline CDR1 and CDR2: KGHSH and LQKENI. V shed 6 bases and J 3 bases; nucleotides not matched to a gene: 5. The DNA of the CDR3 is TGTGCCAGCTCCTCGGACAGGCACAATCAGCCCCAGCATTTT. This translates into CASSSDRHNQPQHF.

The gene calls are TRBV6-1 and TRBJ2-5; D not certain. Trimming stripped 6 bases from V and 7 bases from J, with 12 bases between. This CDR3 is built from 12 residues. Germline lookup yields CDR1 MNHNS and CDR2 SASEGT. The CDR3 sequence: CASRGLDGTQYF. The CDR3 DNA follows: TGTGCCAGCAGAGGTCTAGACGGGACCCAGTACTTC.

On this clone itself: The junction departs from the called germline gene at one end, perhaps through a read error. This CDR3 is also generated by other DNA sequences in the sample. V is TRBV4-1 and J is TRBJ1-3; D remains ambiguous. The CDR3 is 16 amino acids. The germline gives CDR1 MGHRA, CDR2 YSYEKL. CDR3 sequence (DNA): TGCGCCAGCAGCCAAGACGCAGCGAACTCTGGGAACACCATATATTTT. It encodes CASSQDAANSGNTIYF.

The rearrangement uses TRBV15 and TRBJ2-2, with a weak D call TRBD2 (5 bases). The CDR3 extends over 17 amino acids. Germline values: CDR1 LNHNV, CDR2 YYDKDF (reference sequence). V was shortened by 1 base and J by 1 base, with 13 bases between the two germline ends. The CDR3 DNA sequence: TGTGCCACCAGCAGAGCTCCCGGACGGGGGAACACCGGGGAGCTGTTTTTT. Its translation is CATSRAPGRGNTGELFF.

This clone has only a few counts. The chain recombines TRBV4-2 with TRBJ1-2, with 8 nucleotides matching TRBD1. The CDR3 contains 15 residues. V gave up 5 bases and J gave up 6 bases; unmatched junction bases: 11. Germline-derived CDR1 and CDR2 are LGHNA and YNFKEQ. CDR3: CASSLRTGSGDGYTF. The CDR3 bases are TGTGCCAGCAGCTTGCGGACAGGGTCGGGTGATGGCTACACCTTC.

The chain combines TRBV4-1 with TRBJ1-2, with TRBD1 matching 7 bases. This CDR3 spans 16 amino acids. Looked up from germline, CDR1 is MGHRA and CDR2 is YSYEKL. J was trimmed by 3 bases and V by 4 bases; bases with no gene match: 11. CDR3 in amino acids: CASSPGTVGKYYGYTF. The CDR3 nucleotides read TGCGCCAGCAGCCCCGGGACAGTCGGGAAGTACTATGGCTACACCTTC.

The table lists this clone with a count of one. Sequence at one end of the junction differs from germline and may be a read error. The chain carries TRBV9 and TRBJ2-7, with TRBD1 as a possible D gene (6 bases). The V gene's germline CDR1 is SGDLS and CDR2 YYNGEE. The CDR3 consists of 14 residues. CDR3 DNA sequence: TGTGCCGGCAGCGGCGACGGGACACAGGACGAGCAGTACTTC. Amino acid sequence: CAGSGDGTQDEQYF.

This clone was detected only a few times. The J gene is TRBJ2-2, the V gene TRBV9, with D possibly being TRBD2 (5 bases). This CDR3 is built from 17 residues. Trimming removed 0 bases from V and 0 bases from J, with 12 bases in between. CDR1 SGDLS and CDR2 YYNGEE come from the germline V gene. CDR3 protein: CASSVAHGKANTGELFF. The CDR3 coding sequence is TGTGCCAGCAGCGTAGCTCACGGGAAGGCGAACACCGGGGAGCTGTTTTTT.

Only a few counts were recorded for this clone. This chain connects TRBV18 to TRBJ1-4; 8 bases map to TRBD1. The CDR3 is 15 amino acids. Germline CDR1 KGHSH, CDR2 LQKENI. Losses at the gene ends were 6 bases for V and 6 bases for J; bases not matched to a gene: 9. The CDR3 DNA reads TGTGCCAGCTCCCCTACAGGGGGGGGATATGAAAAACTGTTTTTT. Its translation is CASSPTGGGYEKLFF.

This chain joins TRBV5-1 and TRBJ2-5; perhaps TRBD1 as D (6 bases). Germline V lookup: CDR1 SGHRS, CDR2 YFSETQ. V was cut by 8 bases and J by 2 bases, with 13 bases left in between. The CDR3 spans 13 residues. CDR3 sequence (DNA): TGCGCCAGTTGGGGACAACAACAAGAGACCCAGTACTTC. It yields the protein CASWGQQQETQYF.

This rearrangement joins TRBV12-5 to TRBJ2-7; D is ambiguous. V was pared by 8 bases and J by 6 bases, with 14 bases between. Germline V gene lookup returns CDR1 LGHNT and CDR2 FRNRAP. The CDR3 is 12 residues long. The CDR3 spells CASSGVNFEQYF. The CDR3 DNA is TGTGCTAGTTCAGGCGTGAATTTCGAGCAGTACTTC.

The rearrangement links TRBV13 to TRBJ1-2; maybe TRBD1 (6 bases). Germline values: CDR1 PRHDT, CDR2 FYEKMQ (reference sequence). Trimming removed 5 bases from V and 10 bases from J, with 23 bases in between. The CDR3 spans 15 residues. The DNA of the CDR3 is TGTGCCAGCAGCAATTCCGGGACACCCTACCAGGACTACACCTTC. Translation: CASSNSGTPYQDYTF.

This clone has more than one count but fewer than ten. The chain joins TRBV5-8 to TRBJ1-6, with D uncertain. The CDR3 consists of 14 residues. The ends were cut back, 0 bases at V and 9 bases at J, with 10 bases in the middle. CDR1 SGHTS and CDR2 YDEGEE come from the germline V gene. The CDR3 nucleotides are TGTGCCAGCAGCTTGGACGGGATCGGTTCACCCCTCCACTTT. Its translation: CASSLDGIGSPLHF.

The gene calls are TRBV7-9 and TRBJ1-2; D unresolved. The germline V and J ends were trimmed by 5 bases and 0 bases, with 7 bases remaining between them. The CDR3 runs to 13 residues. The V gene's germline CDR1 is SEHNR and CDR2 FQNEAQ (reference sequence). In nucleotides, the CDR3 is TGTGCCAGCAGCCCGGGAGCTAACTATGGCTACACCTTC. It encodes CASSPGANYGYTF.

The J gene is TRBJ1-1, the V gene TRBV7-9, with 7 bases lining up with TRBD1. CDR3 length equals 14 residues. After removal of 10 bases from V and 6 bases from J, the junction contained 14 bases not matched to a gene. The germline V gene has CDR1 SEHNR and CDR2 FQNEAQ (reference sequence). CDR3 nucleotide sequence: TGTGCCATCTTAGAAACAGGGGTAGGGGCTGAAGCTTTCTTT. Protein sequence: CAILETGVGAEAFF. Looking up the rest from reference TRBV7-9 and TRBJ1-1 gives the full variable domain: DTGVSQNPRHKITKRGQNVTFRCDPISEHNRLYWYRQTLGQGPEFLTYFQNEAQLEKSRLLSDRFSAERPKGSFSTLEIQRTEQGDSAMYLCAILETGVGAEAFFGQGTRLTVV.

The chain uses TRBV11-3 and TRBJ2-1, with D tentatively TRBD2 (5 bases). Deletions cut 5 bases from V and 2 bases from J, with 7 bases between. CDR1 is SGHNT and CDR2 is YENEEA in the germline V gene. The CDR3 has 13 residues. The CDR3 loop reads CASSISAYNEQFF. CDR3 DNA: TGTGCCAGCAGCATTAGCGCCTACAATGAGCAGTTCTTC. The full variable domain, with the rest looked up from reference TRBV11-3 and TRBJ2-1, is EAGVVQSPRYKIIEKKQPVAFWCNPISGHNTLYWYLQNLGQGPELLIRYENEEAVDDSQLPKDRFSAERLKGVDSTLKIQPAELGDSAVYLCASSISAYNEQFFGPGTRLTVL.

The J gene is TRBJ2-7, the V gene TRBV6-1; no reliable D call. V shed 2 bases and J shed 3 bases, with 8 bases lying between them. Per the germline V gene, CDR1 is MNHNS and CDR2 is SASEGT. The CDR3 is 13 amino acids. The CDR3: CASSERTYYEQYF. CDR3 bases: TGTGCCAGCAGTGAAAGAACTTACTACGAGCAGTACTTC.

This clone has just one count. The same CDR3 also results from other DNA sequences found in this sample. The chain links TRBV5-1 to TRBJ1-1, with TRBD1 identical over 7 bases. V lost 4 bases, J lost 3 bases, and 3 bases stayed unmatched. CDR1 SGHRS and CDR2 YFSETQ come from the germline V gene. The CDR3 sequence is 13 residues long. Written as DNA, the CDR3 is TGCGCCAGCAGCCGTCAGGGGGACACTGAAGCTTTCTTT. This gives the protein CASSRQGDTEAFF.

Here the CDR3 DNA reads TGTGCCAGCAGCGCCCGAGCGGATAACTATGGCTACACCTTC. Residues: CASSARADNYGYTF. The chain couples TRBV9 to TRBJ1-2; no firm D call. Trimming stripped 3 bases from V and 1 base from J, with 10 bases between. CDR1 is SGDLS and CDR2 is YYNGEE in the germline V gene. CDR3 length: 14 residues.

V gene TRBV19 combines with J gene TRBJ2-3; 7 bases agree with TRBD2. The V gene end was trimmed by 3 bases and the J gene end by 14 bases; junction bases not matched to a gene: 8. This CDR3 is 12 amino acids long. Looked up from germline, CDR1 is LNHDA and CDR2 is SQIVND (reference sequence). CDR3 DNA: TGTGCCAGTAGTATGGGTGCGGGAGAGGCGTATTTT. It translates to CASSMGAGEAYF.

The chain couples TRBV19 to TRBJ2-2; 9 bases agree with TRBD2. The CDR3 covers 14 residues. Germline V gene data show CDR1 as LNHDA and CDR2 as SQIVND (reference sequence). Trimming took 3 bases from V and 8 from J; bases not matched to a gene: 4. The CDR3 nucleotides read TGTGCCAGTAGTATTCCGGGACTAGCAGGGGAGCTGTTTTTT. Translation gives CASSIPGLAGELFF.

This chain links TRBV4-2 with TRBJ1-1; D is unclear. V lost 1 base, J lost 0 bases, and 12 bases lay in between. The CDR3 covers 16 residues. Germline CDR1 LGHNA, CDR2 YNFKEQ. In nucleotides, the CDR3 is TGTGCCAGCAGCCAAGCGGCGGGCGGCTTGAACACTGAAGCTTTCTTT. Translated: CASSQAAGGLNTEAFF.

The chain couples TRBV9 to TRBJ1-3; D perhaps matches TRBD1 (5 bases). The germline V gene encodes CDR1 SGDLS and CDR2 YYNGEE. V was clipped by 0 bases and J by 0 bases, with 10 bases between them. This CDR3 contains 16 residues. The CDR3 bases are TGTGCCAGCAGCGTAGCTGACAGAGTCTCTGGAAACACCATATATTTT. This gives the protein CASSVADRVSGNTIYF.

The rearrangement links TRBV15 to TRBJ2-3, with 9 bases aligning to TRBD2. CDR1 and CDR2 (germline): LNHNV, YYDKDF (reference sequence). The length of the CDR3 is 16 residues. V trimming: 0 bases; J trimming: 5 bases; junction bases outside the gene matches: 6. CDR3 nucleotide sequence: TGTGCCACCAGCAGAGAAGTAGCGGGGGAGGGAGATACGCAGTATTTT. It is translated as CATSREVAGEGDTQYF.

The rearrangement joins TRBV7-9 to TRBJ1-2; possible D gene TRBD1, 6 bases. This CDR3 comprises 14 residues. Germline CDR1 SEHNR, CDR2 FQNEAQ (reference sequence). Trimming cost V 3 bases and J 2 bases, with 10 bases left between them. The CDR3 DNA is TGTGCCAGCAGCTTTGCTAGGGGGAACTATGGCTACACCTTC. As protein: CASSFARGNYGYTF.

The chain is built from TRBV19 and TRBJ2-1, with 9 nucleotides matching TRBD1. The J segment lost 10 bases and the V segment lost 4 bases, leaving 17 bases of the junction unmatched. Germline CDR1 LNHDA, CDR2 SQIVND (reference sequence). This CDR3 has 17 residues. The CDR3 sequence is CASSNYRGQGAIGEQFF. The CDR3 DNA is TGTGCCAGTAGTAACTACAGGGGGCAGGGGGCGATTGGCGAGCAGTTCTTC.

This clone was found once. V is TRBV5-6 and J is TRBJ1-2; maybe TRBD1 (6 bases). This CDR3 is 15 amino acids long. Germline V lookup: CDR1 SGHDT, CDR2 YYEEEE. Trimming took off 0 bases at V and 2 bases at J, with 11 bases between the two ends. CDR3 coding DNA: TGTGCCAGCAGCTTGGTAGGGGGTGCCAACTATGGCTACACCTTC. This gives the protein CASSLVGGANYGYTF.

The V and J genes are TRBV15 and TRBJ2-1; the D gene is possibly TRBD2 (6 bases). V lost 0 bases and J lost 2, with 8 bases in between. The CDR3 is 15 amino acids. Germline values: CDR1 LNHNV, CDR2 YYDKDF (reference sequence). In DNA, the CDR3 is TGTGCCACCAGCAGAGATCCGGGGGCCTACAATGAGCAGTTCTTC. As protein: CATSRDPGAYNEQFF.

The chain couples TRBV5-1 to TRBJ1-4; 9 bases are shared with TRBD1. Germline CDR1 is SGHRS and CDR2 is YFSETQ. V shed 6 bases and J 8 bases; nucleotides not matched to a gene: 14. This CDR3 has 16 residues. The CDR3 sequence: CASNPRPGQGFEKLFF. As DNA, the CDR3 is TGCGCCAGCAACCCACGCCCGGGACAGGGCTTCGAAAAACTGTTTTTT.